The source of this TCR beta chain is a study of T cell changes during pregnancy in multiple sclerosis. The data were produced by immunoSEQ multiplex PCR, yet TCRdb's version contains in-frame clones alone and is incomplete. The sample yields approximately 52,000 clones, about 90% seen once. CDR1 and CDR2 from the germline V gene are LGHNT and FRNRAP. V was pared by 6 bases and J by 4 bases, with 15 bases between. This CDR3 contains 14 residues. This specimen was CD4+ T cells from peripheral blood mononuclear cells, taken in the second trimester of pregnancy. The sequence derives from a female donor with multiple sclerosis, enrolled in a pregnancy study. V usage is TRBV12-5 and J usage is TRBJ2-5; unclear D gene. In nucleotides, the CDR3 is TGTGCTAGTGGGACTGGCTCCCAAGGAGAGACCCAGTACTTC. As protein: CASGTGSQGETQYF.